The source of this T cell receptor beta chain is a study of beta chain features in type 1 diabetes. Study-level information: Analysis included 100 million to 110 million sorted cells drawn from all samples. The study's findings and limits: VDJ junctions in type 1 diabetes patients carried more deletions and fewer insertions. Across patients, naive, central memory and Treg TCRB repertoires exhibited apparently greater similarity than was observed across healthy donors.

Expressed TCRB transcripts got sequenced, as all isolated RNA was reverse transcribed. Libraries were prepared by immunoSEQ multiplex PCR; TCRdb keeps only in-frame clonotypes and omits some of them. Of more than 350,000 clones listed, about an eighth are singletons. With regard to this clone: The antigen is not known.

CD45RO/CCR7/CD25/CD127/CD95/CD27 separated CD4+ naive, central memory, regulatory and stem cell-like memory cells by sorting. The CDR3 contains 13 residues. CDR1 is SQVTM, CDR2 ANQGSEA, per germline. Trimming took 6 bases from V and 9 from J, leaving 15 bases between them. The chain recombines TRBV29-1 with TRBJ1-6, with D uncertain. The receptor comes from a woman younger than 30 in good health. The sample comprised naive CD4+ T cells from blood. CDR3 protein: CSVRTGSGSPLHF. The DNA for the CDR3 is TGCAGCGTCCGGACGGGATCCGGTTCACCCCTCCACTTT.